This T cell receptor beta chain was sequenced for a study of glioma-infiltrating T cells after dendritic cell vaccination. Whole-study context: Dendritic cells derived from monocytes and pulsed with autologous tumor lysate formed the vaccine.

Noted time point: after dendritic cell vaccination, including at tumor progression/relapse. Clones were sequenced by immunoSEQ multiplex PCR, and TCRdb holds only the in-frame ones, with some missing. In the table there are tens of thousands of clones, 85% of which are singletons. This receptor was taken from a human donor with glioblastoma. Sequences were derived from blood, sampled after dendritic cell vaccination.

The CDR3 spells CASSFFGVSRPGELFF. CDR3 bases: TGTGCCAGCAGCTTTTTCGGGGTCTCTCGGCCCGGGGAGCTGTTTTTT. This chain joins TRBV5-6 and TRBJ2-2, with a weak D call TRBD2 (5 bases). CDR3 size: 16 residues. The V and J ends lost 2 bases and 6 bases respectively, with 17 bases between them. Looked up from germline, CDR1 is SGHDT and CDR2 is YYEEEE.